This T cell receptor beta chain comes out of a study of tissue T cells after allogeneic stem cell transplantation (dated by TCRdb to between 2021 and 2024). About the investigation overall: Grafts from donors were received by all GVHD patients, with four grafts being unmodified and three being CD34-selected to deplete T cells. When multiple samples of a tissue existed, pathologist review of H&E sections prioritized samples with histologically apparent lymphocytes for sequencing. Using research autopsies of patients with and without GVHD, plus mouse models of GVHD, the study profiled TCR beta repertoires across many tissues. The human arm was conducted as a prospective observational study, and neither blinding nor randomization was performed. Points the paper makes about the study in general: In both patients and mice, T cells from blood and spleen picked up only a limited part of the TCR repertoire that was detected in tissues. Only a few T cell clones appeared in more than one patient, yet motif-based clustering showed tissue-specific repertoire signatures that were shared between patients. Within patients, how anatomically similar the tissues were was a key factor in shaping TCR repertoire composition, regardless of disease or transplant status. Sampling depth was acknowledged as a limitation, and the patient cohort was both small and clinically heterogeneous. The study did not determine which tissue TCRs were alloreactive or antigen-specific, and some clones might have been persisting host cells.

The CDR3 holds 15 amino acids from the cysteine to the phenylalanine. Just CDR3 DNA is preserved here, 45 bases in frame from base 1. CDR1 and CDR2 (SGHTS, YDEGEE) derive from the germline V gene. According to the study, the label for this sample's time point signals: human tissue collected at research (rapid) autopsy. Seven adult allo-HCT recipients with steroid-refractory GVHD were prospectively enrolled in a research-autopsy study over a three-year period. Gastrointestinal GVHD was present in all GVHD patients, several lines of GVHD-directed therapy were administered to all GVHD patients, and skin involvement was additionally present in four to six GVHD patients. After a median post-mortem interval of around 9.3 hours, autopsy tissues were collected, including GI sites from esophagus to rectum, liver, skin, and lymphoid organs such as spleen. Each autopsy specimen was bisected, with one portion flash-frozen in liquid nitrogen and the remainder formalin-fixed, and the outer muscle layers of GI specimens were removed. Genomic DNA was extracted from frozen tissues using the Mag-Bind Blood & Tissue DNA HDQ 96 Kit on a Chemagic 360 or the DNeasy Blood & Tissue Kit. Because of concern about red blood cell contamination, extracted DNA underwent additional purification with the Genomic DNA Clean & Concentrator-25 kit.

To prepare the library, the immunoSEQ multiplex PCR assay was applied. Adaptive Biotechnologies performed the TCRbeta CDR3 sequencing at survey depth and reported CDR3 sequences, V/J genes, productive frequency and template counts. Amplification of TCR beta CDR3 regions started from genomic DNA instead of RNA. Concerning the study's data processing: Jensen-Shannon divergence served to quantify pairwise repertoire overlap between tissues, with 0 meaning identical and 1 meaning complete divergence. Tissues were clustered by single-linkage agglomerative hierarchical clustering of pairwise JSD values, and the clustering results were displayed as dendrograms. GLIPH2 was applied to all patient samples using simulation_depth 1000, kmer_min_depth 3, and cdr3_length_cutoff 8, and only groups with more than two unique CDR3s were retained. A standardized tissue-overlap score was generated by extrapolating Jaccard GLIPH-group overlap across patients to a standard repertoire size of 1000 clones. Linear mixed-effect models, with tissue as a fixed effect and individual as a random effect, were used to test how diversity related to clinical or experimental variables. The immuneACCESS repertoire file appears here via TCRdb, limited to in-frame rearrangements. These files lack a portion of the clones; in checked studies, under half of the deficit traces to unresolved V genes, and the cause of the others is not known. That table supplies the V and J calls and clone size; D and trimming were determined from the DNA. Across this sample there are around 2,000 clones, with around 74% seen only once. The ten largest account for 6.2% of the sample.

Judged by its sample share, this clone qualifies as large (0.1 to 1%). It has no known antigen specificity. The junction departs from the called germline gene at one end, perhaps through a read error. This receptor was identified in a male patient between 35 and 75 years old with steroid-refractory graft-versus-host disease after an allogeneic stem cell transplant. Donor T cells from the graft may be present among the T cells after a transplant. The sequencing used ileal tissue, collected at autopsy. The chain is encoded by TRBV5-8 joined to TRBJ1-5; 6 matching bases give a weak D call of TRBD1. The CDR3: CASRLGRGGNQPQHF. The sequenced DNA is TGTGCCAGCAGGTTGGGCAGGGGAGGCAATCAGCCCCAGCATTTT.